The rows below give T cell receptor beta chains drawn from one sample of a study of blood T cell repertoires in COVID-19. TCRdb's table, derived via immunoSEQ multiplex PCR, lists solely in-frame clones and lacks some. The sample has fewer than 350,000 clones; around 88% are singletons. Material: peripheral blood. These receptors originate from a woman younger than 45 who had recovered from COVID-19. The CDR3 runs from the conserved cysteine through the conserved F or W. Fields, in order: clone size, V gene, D gene, J gene, CDR3 DNA, CDR3 protein. A D gene is named only where the DNA matches it firmly. Clone size is given for some rows only: seen once, a few or many times, or a class if the clone is expanded.

abundance: .
v_gene: TRBV5-4
d_gene: .
j_gene: TRBJ2-3
CDR3nt: TGTGCCAGCAGCTTGCGTCGCCGGGGAAGTACAGATACGCAGTATTTT
CDR3aa: CASSLRRRGSTDTQYF

abundance: .
v_gene: TRBV7-3
d_gene: TRBD1
j_gene: TRBJ2-3
CDR3nt: TGTGCCAGCAGCCTACTGGGACAGGCGAGCACAGATACGCAGTATTTT
CDR3aa: CASSLLGQASTDTQYF

abundance: .
v_gene: TRBV10-3
d_gene: .
j_gene: TRBJ1-2
CDR3nt: TGTGCCATCAGTGGAACAGGGCGCGCTTATGGCTACACCTTC
CDR3aa: CAISGTGRAYGYTF

abundance: .
v_gene: TRBV5-4
d_gene: TRBD1
j_gene: TRBJ1-5
CDR3nt: TGTGCCAGCAGCTTGGGGCCGACAGGGAGCAATCAGCCCCAGCATTTT
CDR3aa: CASSLGPTGSNQPQHF

abundance: .
v_gene: TRBV30
d_gene: TRBD2
j_gene: TRBJ2-3
CDR3nt: TGTGCCTGGAGTGTTGGTAGCGGGGGGGTTACGCAGTATTTT
CDR3aa: CAWSVGSGGVTQYF

abundance: .
v_gene: TRBV27
d_gene: TRBD1
j_gene: TRBJ1-1
CDR3nt: TGTGCCAGCAGTTTATTAAGGGGGCGTACTGAAGCTTTCTTT
CDR3aa: CASSLLRGRTEAFF

abundance: .
v_gene: TRBV9
d_gene: TRBD1
j_gene: TRBJ2-1
CDR3nt: TGTGCCAGCAGCGTAGGCGGGACAGGGCTAAATGAGCAGTTCTTC
CDR3aa: CASSVGGTGLNEQFF

abundance: .
v_gene: TRBV7-2
d_gene: TRBD1
j_gene: TRBJ2-5
CDR3nt: TGTGCCAGCAGCTCCGGGACAGGGCTAGAGACCCAGTACTTC
CDR3aa: CASSSGTGLETQYF

abundance: .
v_gene: TRBV4-3
d_gene: TRBD2
j_gene: TRBJ2-7
CDR3nt: TGCGCCAGCAGCCAAGGGACTAGCGGGAGATACGAGCAGTACTTC
CDR3aa: CASSQGTSGRYEQYF

abundance: .
v_gene: TRBV6-6
d_gene: TRBD2
j_gene: TRBJ2-1
CDR3nt: TGTGCCCTCCAGCTAGCGGCCAGGGTTGGGCAGTTCTTC
CDR3aa: CALQLAARVGQFF

abundance: few
v_gene: TRBV7-2
d_gene: TRBD1
j_gene: TRBJ2-7
CDR3nt: TGTGCCAGCAGCTGGACAGGGGGCTCCTACGAGCAGTACTTC
CDR3aa: CASSWTGGSYEQYF

abundance: once
v_gene: TRBV30
d_gene: .
j_gene: TRBJ1-2
CDR3nt: TGTGCCTGGAGTCCAAATCCGGGGGGCTACACCTTC
CDR3aa: CAWSPNPGGYTF

abundance: .
v_gene: TRBV15
d_gene: .
j_gene: TRBJ1-3
CDR3nt: TGTGCCACCAGCAGAGATCAGGGAAACACCATATATTTT
CDR3aa: CATSRDQGNTIYF

abundance: .
v_gene: TRBV28
d_gene: TRBD2
j_gene: TRBJ2-7
CDR3nt: TGTGCCAGCAGTTCCCTAGCGGGAGGGGGCTACGAGCAGTACTTC
CDR3aa: CASSSLAGGGYEQYF

abundance: .
v_gene: TRBV27
d_gene: TRBD1
j_gene: TRBJ2-5
CDR3nt: TGTGCCGTCCGAACAGGGGTTGGAGAGACCCAGTACTTC
CDR3aa: CAVRTGVGETQYF

abundance: once
v_gene: TRBV24-1
d_gene: TRBD1
j_gene: TRBJ2-4
CDR3nt: TGTGCCACGACACCGGGACAGGAGGCTCTTGAGTCGTACTTC
CDR3aa: CATTPGQEALESYF

abundance: .
v_gene: TRBV3-1/TRBV3-2
d_gene: TRBD2
j_gene: TRBJ2-1
CDR3nt: TGTGCCAGCAGCCAAGAGACTAGCGGGGGGCCCGGGGGGCAGTTCTTC
CDR3aa: CASSQETSGGPGGQFF